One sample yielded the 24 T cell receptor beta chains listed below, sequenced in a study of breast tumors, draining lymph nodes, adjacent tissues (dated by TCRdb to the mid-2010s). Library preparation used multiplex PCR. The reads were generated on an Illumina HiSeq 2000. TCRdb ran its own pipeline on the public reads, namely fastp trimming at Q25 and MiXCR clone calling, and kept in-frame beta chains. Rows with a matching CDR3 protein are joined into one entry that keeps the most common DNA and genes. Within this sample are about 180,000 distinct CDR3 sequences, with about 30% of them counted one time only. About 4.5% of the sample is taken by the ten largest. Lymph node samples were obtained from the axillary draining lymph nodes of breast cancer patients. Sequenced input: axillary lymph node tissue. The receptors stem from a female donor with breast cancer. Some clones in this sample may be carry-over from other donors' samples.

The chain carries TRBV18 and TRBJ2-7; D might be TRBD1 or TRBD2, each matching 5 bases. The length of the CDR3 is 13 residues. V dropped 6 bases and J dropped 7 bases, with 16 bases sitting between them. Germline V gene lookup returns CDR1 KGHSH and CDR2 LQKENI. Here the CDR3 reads CASSQGRPVEQYF. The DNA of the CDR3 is TGTGCCAGCTCCCAGGGACGGCCCGTGGAGCAGTACTTC. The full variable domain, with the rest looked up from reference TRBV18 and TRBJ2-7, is NAGVMQNPRHLVRRRGQEARLRCSPMKGHSHVYWYRQLPEEGLKFMVYLQKENIIDESGMPKERFSAEFPKEGPSILRIQQVVRGDSAAYFCASSQGRPVEQYFGPGTRLTVT.

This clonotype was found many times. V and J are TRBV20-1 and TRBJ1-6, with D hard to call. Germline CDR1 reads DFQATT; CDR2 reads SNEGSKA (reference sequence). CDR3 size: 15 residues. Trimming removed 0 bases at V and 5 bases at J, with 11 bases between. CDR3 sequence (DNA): TGCAGTGCTAGAGATCTAACAGCCGATAATTCACCCCTCCACTTT. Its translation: CSARDLTADNSPLHF.

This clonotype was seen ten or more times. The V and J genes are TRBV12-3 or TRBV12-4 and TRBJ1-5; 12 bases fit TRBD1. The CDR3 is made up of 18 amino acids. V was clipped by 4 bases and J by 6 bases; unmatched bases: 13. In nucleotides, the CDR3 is TGTGCCAGCAGTTCCCGGGACAGGGGGCGCGGATTTGGTCAGCCCCAGCATTTT. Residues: CASSSRDRGRGFGQPQHF.

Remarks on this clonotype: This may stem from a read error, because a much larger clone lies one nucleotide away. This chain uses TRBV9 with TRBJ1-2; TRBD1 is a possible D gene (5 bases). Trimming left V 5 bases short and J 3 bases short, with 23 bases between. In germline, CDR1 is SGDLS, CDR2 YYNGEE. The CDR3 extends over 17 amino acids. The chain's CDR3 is CASSGTSIDSAYYGYTF. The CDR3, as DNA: TGTGCCAGCAGTGGCACCTCCATTGACAGCGCATACTATGGCTACACCTTC.

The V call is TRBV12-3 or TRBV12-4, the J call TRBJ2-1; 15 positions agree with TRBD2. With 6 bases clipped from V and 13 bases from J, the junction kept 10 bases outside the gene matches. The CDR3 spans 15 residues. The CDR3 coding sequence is TGTGCCAGCAGGCAGCCGGGACTAGCGGGGGGCCATCAGTTCTTC. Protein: CASRQPGLAGGHQFF.

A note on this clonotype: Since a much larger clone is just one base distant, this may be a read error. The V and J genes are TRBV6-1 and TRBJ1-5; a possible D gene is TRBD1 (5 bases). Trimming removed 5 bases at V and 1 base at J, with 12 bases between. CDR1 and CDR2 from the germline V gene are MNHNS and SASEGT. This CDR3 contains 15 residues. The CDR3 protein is CASSFGTRSNQPQHF. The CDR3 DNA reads TGTGCCAGCAGTTTCGGGACCCGGAGCAATCAGCCCCAGCATTTT.

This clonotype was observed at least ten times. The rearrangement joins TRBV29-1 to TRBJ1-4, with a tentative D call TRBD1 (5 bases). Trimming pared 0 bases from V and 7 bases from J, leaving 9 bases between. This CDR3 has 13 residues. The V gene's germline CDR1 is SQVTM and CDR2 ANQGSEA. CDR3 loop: CSVEEGGSEKLFF. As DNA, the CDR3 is TGCAGCGTTGAAGAGGGGGGGAGTGAAAAACTGTTTTTT.

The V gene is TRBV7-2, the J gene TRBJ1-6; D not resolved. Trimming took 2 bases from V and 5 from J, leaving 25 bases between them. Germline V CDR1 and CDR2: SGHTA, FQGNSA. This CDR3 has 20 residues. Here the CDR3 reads CASSLFLGKKVLEDNSPLHF. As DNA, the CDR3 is TGTGCCAGCAGCTTATTTCTCGGGAAGAAAGTATTAGAGGATAATTCACCCCTCCACTTT. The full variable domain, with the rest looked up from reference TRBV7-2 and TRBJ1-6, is GAGVSQSPSNKVTEKGKDVELRCDPISGHTALYWYRQSLGQGLEFLIYFQGNSAPDKSGLPSDRFSAERTGGSVSTLTIQRTQQEDSAVYLCASSLFLGKKVLEDNSPLHFGNGTRLTVT.

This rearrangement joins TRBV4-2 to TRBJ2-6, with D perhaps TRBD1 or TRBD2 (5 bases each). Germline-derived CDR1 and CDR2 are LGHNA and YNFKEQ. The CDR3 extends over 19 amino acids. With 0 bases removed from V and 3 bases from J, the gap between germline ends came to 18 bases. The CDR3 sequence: CASSQDRVVGECGANVLTF. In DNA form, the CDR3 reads TGTGCCAGCAGCCAAGATAGGGTCGTGGGGGAATGTGGGGCCAACGTCCTGACTTTC.

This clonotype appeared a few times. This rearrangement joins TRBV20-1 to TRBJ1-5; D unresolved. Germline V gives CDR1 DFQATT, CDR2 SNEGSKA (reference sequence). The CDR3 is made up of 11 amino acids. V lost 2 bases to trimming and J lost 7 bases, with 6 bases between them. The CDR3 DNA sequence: TGCAGTGCTAGACCGGACCAGCCCCAGCATTTT. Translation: CSARPDQPQHF.

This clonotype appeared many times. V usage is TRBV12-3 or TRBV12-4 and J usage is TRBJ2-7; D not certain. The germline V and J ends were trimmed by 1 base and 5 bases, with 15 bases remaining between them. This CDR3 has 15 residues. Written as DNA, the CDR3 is TGTGCCAGCAGTTTAGGGGGTTCCGGGTACCACGAGCAGTACTTC. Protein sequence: CASSLGGSGYHEQYF.

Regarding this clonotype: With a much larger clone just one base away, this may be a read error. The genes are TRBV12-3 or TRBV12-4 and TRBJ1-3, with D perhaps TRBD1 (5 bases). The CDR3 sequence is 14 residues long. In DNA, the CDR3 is TGTGCCAGCAGCCGAGGGGATTCTGGAGACACCATATATTTT. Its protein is CASSRGDSGDTIYF.

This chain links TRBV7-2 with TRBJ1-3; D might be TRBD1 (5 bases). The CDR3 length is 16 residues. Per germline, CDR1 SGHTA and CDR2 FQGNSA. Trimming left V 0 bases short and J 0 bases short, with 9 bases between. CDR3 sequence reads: CASSLAAGSSGNTIYF. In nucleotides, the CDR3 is TGTGCCAGCAGCTTAGCTGCAGGGAGCTCTGGAAACACCATATATTTT.

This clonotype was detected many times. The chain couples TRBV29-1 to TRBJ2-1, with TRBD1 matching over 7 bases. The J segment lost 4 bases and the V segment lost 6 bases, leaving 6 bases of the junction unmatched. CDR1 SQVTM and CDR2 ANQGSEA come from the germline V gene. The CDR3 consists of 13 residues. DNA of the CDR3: TGCAGCGTGTCCTTGACAGGGTACAATGAGCAGTTCTTC. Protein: CSVSLTGYNEQFF.

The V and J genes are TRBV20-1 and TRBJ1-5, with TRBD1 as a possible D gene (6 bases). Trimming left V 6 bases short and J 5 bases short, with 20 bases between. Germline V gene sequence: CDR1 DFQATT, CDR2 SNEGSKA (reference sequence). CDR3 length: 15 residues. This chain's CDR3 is CSALEGTRVDQPQHF. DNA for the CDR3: TGCAGTGCCCTCGAGGGGACACGGGTCGATCAGCCCCAGCATTTT.

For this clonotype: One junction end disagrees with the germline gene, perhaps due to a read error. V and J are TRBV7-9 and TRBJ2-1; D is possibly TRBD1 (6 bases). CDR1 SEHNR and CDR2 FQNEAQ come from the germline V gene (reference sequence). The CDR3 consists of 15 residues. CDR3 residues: CASSLGTPPYNEQLF. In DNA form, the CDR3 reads TGTGCCAGCAGCTTGGGGACACCTCCCTACAATGAGCAGCTCTTC.

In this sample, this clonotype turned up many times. DNA of the CDR3: TGTGCCATCAGTAGGGGGACCGAACCCTACGAGCAGTACTTC. This gives the protein CAISRGTEPYEQYF. The J gene is TRBJ2-7, the V gene TRBV10-3, with TRBD1 as a possible D gene (6 bases). The V end was cut by 5 bases, the J end by 2 bases, with 13 bases between. This CDR3 region has 14 residues. Looked up from germline, CDR1 is ENHRY and CDR2 is SYGVKD.

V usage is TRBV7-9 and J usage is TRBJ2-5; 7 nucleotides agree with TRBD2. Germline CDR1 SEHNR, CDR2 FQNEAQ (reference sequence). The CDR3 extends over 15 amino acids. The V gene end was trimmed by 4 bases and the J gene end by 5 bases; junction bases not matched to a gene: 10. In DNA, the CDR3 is TGTGCCAGCAGCTCTAGGGAGGGGTCGTGGGAGACCCAGTACTTC. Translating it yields CASSSREGSWETQYF.

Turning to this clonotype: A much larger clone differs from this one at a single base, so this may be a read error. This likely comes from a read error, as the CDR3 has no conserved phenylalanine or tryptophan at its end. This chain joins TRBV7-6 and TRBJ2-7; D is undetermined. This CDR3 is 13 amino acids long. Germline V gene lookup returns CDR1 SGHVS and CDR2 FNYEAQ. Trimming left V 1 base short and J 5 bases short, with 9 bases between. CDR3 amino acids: CASSLGVINEQYS. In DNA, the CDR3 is TGTGCCAGCAGCTTAGGCGTGATAAACGAGCAGTACTCC.

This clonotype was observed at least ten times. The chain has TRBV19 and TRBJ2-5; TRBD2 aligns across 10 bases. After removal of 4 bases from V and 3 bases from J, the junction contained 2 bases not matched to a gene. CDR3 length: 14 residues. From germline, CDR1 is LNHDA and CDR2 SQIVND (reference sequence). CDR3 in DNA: TGTGCCAGTAGTACTAGCGGGGGCGAAGAGACCCAGTACTTC. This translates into CASSTSGGEETQYF.

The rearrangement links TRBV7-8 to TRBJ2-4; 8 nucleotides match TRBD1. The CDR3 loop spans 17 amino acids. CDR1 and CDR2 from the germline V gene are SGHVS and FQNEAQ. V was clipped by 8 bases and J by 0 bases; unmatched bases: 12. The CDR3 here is CASDRQGQGRAKNIQYF. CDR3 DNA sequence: TGTGCCAGCGACCGACAGGGGCAGGGGAGAGCCAAAAACATTCAGTACTTC.

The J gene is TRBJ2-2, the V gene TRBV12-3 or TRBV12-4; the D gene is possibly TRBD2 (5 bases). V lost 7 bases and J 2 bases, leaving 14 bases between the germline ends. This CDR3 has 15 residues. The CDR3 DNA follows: TGTGCCAGCACTGTTTTTGGGAGAAACACCGGGGAGCTGTTTTTT. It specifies CASTVFGRNTGELFF.

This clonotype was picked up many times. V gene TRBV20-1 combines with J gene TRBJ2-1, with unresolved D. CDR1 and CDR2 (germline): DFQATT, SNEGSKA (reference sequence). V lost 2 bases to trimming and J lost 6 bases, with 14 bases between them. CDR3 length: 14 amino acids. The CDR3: CSARTTAYRNEQFF. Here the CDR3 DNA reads TGCAGTGCTAGAACGACTGCTTATCGCAATGAGCAGTTCTTC.

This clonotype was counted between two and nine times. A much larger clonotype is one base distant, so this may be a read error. CDR3 nucleotides: TGTGCCAGCAGCAACCGGGACAGGGGGAACTTGGGCTACCCCTTC. Its translation: CASSNRDRGNLGYPF. The chain is built from TRBV7-2 and TRBJ1-2; TRBD1 matches 11 bases. Per germline, CDR1 SGHTA and CDR2 FQGNSA. This CDR3 is built from 15 residues.